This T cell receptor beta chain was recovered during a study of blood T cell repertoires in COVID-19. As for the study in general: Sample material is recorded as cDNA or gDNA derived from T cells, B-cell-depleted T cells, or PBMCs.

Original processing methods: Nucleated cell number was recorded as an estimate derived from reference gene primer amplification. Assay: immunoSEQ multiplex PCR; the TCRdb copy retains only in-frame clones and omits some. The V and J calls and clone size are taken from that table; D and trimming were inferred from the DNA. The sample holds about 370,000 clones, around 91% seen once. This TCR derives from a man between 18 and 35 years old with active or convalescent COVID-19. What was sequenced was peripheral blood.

The CDR3 DNA reads as TGTGCCACCCGACAGGGGGCGGCCTATAATTCACCCCTCCACTTT. It is translated as CATRQGAAYNSPLHF. V is TRBV15 and J is TRBJ1-6, with 10 bases that match TRBD1. CDR3 size: 15 residues. V dropped 8 bases and J dropped 2; count of bases not matched to a gene: 3. From germline, CDR1 is LNHNV and CDR2 YYDKDF (reference sequence).